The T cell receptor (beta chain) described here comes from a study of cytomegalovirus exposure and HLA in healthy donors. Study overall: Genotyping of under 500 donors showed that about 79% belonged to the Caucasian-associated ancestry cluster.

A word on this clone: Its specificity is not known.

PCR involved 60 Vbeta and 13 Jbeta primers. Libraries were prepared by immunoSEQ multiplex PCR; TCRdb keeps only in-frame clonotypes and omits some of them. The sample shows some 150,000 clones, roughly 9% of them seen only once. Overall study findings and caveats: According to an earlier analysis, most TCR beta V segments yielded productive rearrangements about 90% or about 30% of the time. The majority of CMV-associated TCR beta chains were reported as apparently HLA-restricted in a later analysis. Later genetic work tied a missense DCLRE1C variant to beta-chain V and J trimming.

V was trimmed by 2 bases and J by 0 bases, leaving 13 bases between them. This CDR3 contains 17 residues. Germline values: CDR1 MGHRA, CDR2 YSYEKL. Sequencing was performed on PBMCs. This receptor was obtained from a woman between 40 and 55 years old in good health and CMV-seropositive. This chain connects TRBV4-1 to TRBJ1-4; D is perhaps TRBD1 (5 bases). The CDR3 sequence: CASSQKGWTATNEKLFF. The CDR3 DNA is TGCGCCAGCAGCCAAAAGGGGTGGACCGCAACTAATGAAAAACTGTTTTTT.